This TCR beta chain was captured in a study of blood T cell repertoires in COVID-19. This CDR3 has 14 amino acids. With 3 bases removed from V and 4 bases from J, the gap between germline ends came to 12 bases. Looked up from germline, CDR1 is MGHRA and CDR2 is YSYEKL. Per the original methods: Amplifying reference gene primers gave estimates of nucleated cell counts. The assay was immunoSEQ multiplex PCR, and TCRdb's table has in-frame clones only and misses some. V, J and clone size were drawn from that table, and D and trimming were deduced from the DNA. The sample shows some 48,000 clones, approximately 93% of them seen only once.

This TCR was sampled from a man in his sixties with COVID-19, enrolled during active disease. The rearrangement uses TRBV4-1 and TRBJ2-5, with D perhaps matching TRBD2 (6 bases). Sequenced input: peripheral blood. CDR3 in DNA: TGCGCCAGCAGCCAGCGTTTCGGGAGAGAGACCCAGTACTTC. As protein: CASSQRFGRETQYF.